This T cell receptor (beta chain) appears in the sequencing data of a study of early T cells in non-severe SARS-CoV-2 infection. Whole-study context: The sequenced material was bulk RNA from unsorted whole blood, and its chains were unpaired. The study, taken as a whole, reports: Sequences matched to VDJdb favored anti-spike CD8 responses, while private and CD4 specificities were missed.

Unique molecular identifiers were added to individual cDNA molecules. From the 5' RACE reads, TCRdb called clonotypes with MiXCR, one entry per CDR3 protein. The table has 100,000 to 120,000 distinct CDR3 sequences, around 12% seen once; the top ten hold around 4%. The CDR3 spans 14 residues. V lost 5 bases and J lost 1; bases outside the gene matches: 6. Germline CDR1 is DFQATT and CDR2 is SNEGSKA (reference sequence). This clonotype showed up just a few times. What it binds is unknown. The sequence derives from an adult who was a healthcare worker with PCR-confirmed SARS-CoV-2 infection or an uninfected control (not recorded which). The chain couples TRBV20-1 to TRBJ1-1; TRBD1 aligns across 8 bases. Sequencing used whole blood, obtained at baseline. CDR3 amino acids: CSAPGQGGNTEAFF. The CDR3, as DNA: TGCAGTGCTCCAGGACAGGGAGGGAACACTGAAGCTTTCTTT.